This TCR beta chain was observed in a study of blood T cells in healthy people across ages (dated by TCRdb to 2013 to 2016). Background on the whole study: In model experiments, template switching captured roughly one uniquely barcoded TCR beta cDNA molecule for every two T cells. Donors of different ages were randomly distributed across sequencing lanes to avoid experimental bias. Donors were grouped into four age groups: young (average 16 years), middle-aged (around 39), aged (roughly 62) and long-lived (just over 80). For two donors (one aged 18 to 30 and one aged 80 or older), the study analyzed two additional independent replicas of 1 million unique cDNA reads from the same blood draw. To track age-related changes in TCR beta repertoire diversity, the study relied on deep sequencing normalized with unique cDNA molecular identifiers.

The method behind the library was 5' RACE. The sequencing machine was an Illumina HiSeq 2500. The second PCR ran for about 6 to 11 cycles and used a J-beta primer mix along with a sample-barcoded 5' primer. A template-switch 5' adaptor carrying 12 random nucleotides introduced a unique molecular identifier onto each TCR beta cDNA molecule. Each sample yielded at least 2.5 million CDR3-containing paired-end reads. All of the RNA was converted into first-strand cDNA using the Mint cDNA synthesis kit, with a TRBC-specific oligonucleotide serving as the primer. Following uracil-DNA glycosylase treatment, a first 18-cycle PCR with universal primers M1SS and BC2_uni_R was performed on all cDNA. Per the original workflow: Each sample was normalized by randomly selecting 1 million high-quality reads, each carrying a distinct molecular identifier. Instead of being binned into consensus sequences, reads with shared molecular identifiers were discarded. CDR3 identification, clonotype clustering and error correction used MiTCR with a Q25 quality threshold and the strictest error-elimination algorithm. Lower-bound total TCR beta diversity was estimated with a nonparametric unseen species model using Euler transformation. Starting from the raw public reads, TCRdb applied fastp trimming at Q25, assembled clones with MiXCR and retained in-frame beta chains. Here each entry gathers all rows of one CDR3 protein and keeps the most common genes and DNA. These V and J calls are TCRdb output, not the study's own analysis. In this sample the table shows about 680,000 distinct CDR3 sequences, around 48% of which occur a single time. The ten top clones hold roughly 31% of the sample.

This clonotype was seen only a few times. Its antigen is unknown. It has no much larger one-base neighbor in the sample; base qualities were not kept. Donors were around 37 systemically healthy Caucasian individuals from Russia aged roughly 6 to 95 years. Each donor gave ten milliliters of peripheral blood, drawn into EDTA-treated Vacutainer tubes. Ficoll-Paque density-gradient centrifugation was used to isolate PBMCs, with at least 7 million per sample. Total RNA was extracted from PBMCs with Trizol reagent, with at least 6 micrograms obtained per sample. Naive CD45RAhigh/CD27high T cell percentages were measured by flow cytometry on a PBMC aliquot from every donor. V is cut by 5 bases and J by 8 bases, and the space between the germline ends is 8 bases. The germline V gene gives CDR1 as MDHEN and CDR2 as SYDVKM. From the cysteine up to the phenylalanine, the CDR3 has a length of 11 residues. Just the 33-base CDR3 DNA is kept, in frame starting at base 1.

On the study overall, not on this receptor specifically: Compared with the aged group, the long-lived group had more naive CD4+ T cells, fewer expanded clones and increased TCR diversity, a pattern suggesting age selection. The CMV infection status of donors was not known, potentially confounding age-related changes in expanded clonotypes. Observed TCR beta diversity correlated strongly with the percentage of naive T cells measured by flow cytometry. Estimates of total diversity from one million sequenced T cells were regarded as lower bounds and underestimates. Bulk unsorted PBMC profiling prevented conclusive comparison of naive and antigen-experienced compartments. As age increased, observed TCR beta diversity per million T cells dropped in a roughly linear way, and a significant reduction was already evident by age roughly 40.

This receptor chain uses TRBV28 and TRBJ2-3, with the identity of the D gene unclear. The receptor comes from a woman aged 60-75 years in good health. The specimen was blood. CDR3 sequence: CASSTRTTQYF. The nucleotide sequence is given as TGTGCCAGCAGTACCCGGACTACGCAGTATTTT.